This T cell receptor (beta chain) emerged from a study of radiation and T cells in renal cell carcinoma. Assay used: immunoSEQ multiplex PCR; TCRdb lists only in-frame clones, some missing. The sample contains some 78,000 clones, 70% to 90% of which appear only once. This CDR3 has 13 residues. Trimming took 0 bases from V and 5 from J, leaving 5 bases between them. Germline V gives CDR1 SGHRS, CDR2 YFSETQ. Study-wide findings and caveats: In blood, top tumor clones expanded by 2 weeks, shrinking by 4.

A remark on this clone: Its cognate antigen is unknown.

As to time point: blood 4 weeks post-SBRT, at nephrectomy. Stated treatment: 15 Gy SBRT to primary tumor, nephrectomy 4 weeks later. Nephrectomy followed 15 Gy stereotactic body radiation by 4 weeks. Serial blood draws occurred at baseline and 2 and 4 weeks post-SBRT. Sequenced material: blood, taken from a patient whose treatment included radiotherapy and nephrectomy. The clonotype comes from a woman between 65 and 79 years old with renal cell carcinoma. This chain connects TRBV5-1 to TRBJ1-4; D gene ambiguous. CDR3 sequence reads: CASSLARNEKLFF. The CDR3 DNA reads as TGCGCCAGCAGCTTGGCAAGGAATGAAAAACTGTTTTTT.